This TCR beta chain emerged from a study of OX40 agonist ivuxolimab in advanced cancers. About the study: It was ivuxolimab, an agonistic anti-OX40 (CD134) antibody, that patients were treated with. The mean age was roughly 60 years, ranging from about 20 to 90, with around four fifths of participants male.

The study, taken as a whole, reports: CD4+ and CD8+ blood T cells expanded clonally by week 6 at 0.1 to 3.0 mg/kg.

The CDR3 has 12 residues. Looked up from germline, CDR1 is SGHTA and CDR2 is FQGNSA. V was shortened by 5 bases and J by 10 bases, with 12 bases between the two germline ends. This clone was found a few times. Its antigen is not identified. Sequenced by immunoSEQ multiplex PCR; TCRdb stores in-frame clones only, minus some. This sample has about 45,000 clones, with roughly 86% found just once. V and J are TRBV7-2 and TRBJ2-1, with D unclear. Sequences were derived from CD4+ or CD8+ T cells sorted from blood, sampled in a trial of the OX40 agonist ivuxolimab. This TCR was sampled from an adult with an advanced solid tumor such as melanoma, head and neck, liver or kidney cancer. The chain's CDR3 is CASSKSKLEQFF. CDR3 nucleotide sequence: TGTGCCAGCAGCAAGTCGAAGTTGGAGCAGTTCTTC.